The 30 T cell receptor beta chains given below trace back to one sample, sequenced in a study of a mutant IDH1 vaccine in newly diagnosed glioma. Described time point: week 11, during vaccination. Doses of 300 ug of mutant IDH1 20-mer peptide were given with topical imiquimod. TCRdb's copy holds only in-frame clones and misses some; the assay was immunoSEQ multiplex PCR. Of 50,000 to 65,000 clones listed, less than 85% are singletons. These receptors' antigens are unknown. Specimen: PBMCs, collected from a glioma patient whose treatment included an IDH1 peptide vaccine. The source is a woman aged 50 to 60 with glioma.

The genes are TRBV6-1 and TRBJ2-7, with a tentative D call TRBD2 (6 bases). The CDR3 length is 14 residues. Germline lookup yields CDR1 MNHNS and CDR2 SASEGT. Trimming shortened V by 3 bases and J by 1 base, and 10 bases separated the two germline ends. The CDR3 is CASSDRRGSYEQYF. CDR3 bases: TGTGCCAGCAGTGATCGTCGGGGGTCCTACGAGCAGTACTTC.

The rearrangement joins TRBV9 to TRBJ2-4, with D perhaps matching TRBD2 (5 bases). V was cut by 3 bases and J by 8 bases, with 12 bases left in between. The CDR3 spans 13 residues. Germline V gene sequence: CDR1 SGDLS, CDR2 YYNGEE. CDR3 coding DNA: TGTGCCAGCAGCGCCCACCCGGAGGACATTCAGTACTTC. This gives the protein CASSAHPEDIQYF.

The chain joins TRBV30 to TRBJ2-3, with a possible D match to TRBD2 (5 bases). Trimming cost V 4 bases and J 6 bases, with 14 bases left between them. The germline V gene encodes CDR1 GTSNPN and CDR2 SVGIG (reference sequence). The length of the CDR3 is 13 residues. CDR3 amino acids: CAWTPEGVDTQYF. DNA of the CDR3: TGTGCCTGGACTCCCGAGGGTGTGGATACGCAGTATTTT.

The chain couples TRBV5-1 to TRBJ2-5; D may correspond to TRBD1 or TRBD2 (6 bases each). The CDR3 sequence is 14 residues long. Trimming removed 0 bases at V and 5 bases at J, with 11 bases between. Germline V gene data show CDR1 as SGHRS and CDR2 as YFSETQ. The CDR3 nucleotides are TGCGCCAGCAGCTTGGGGGGGGCTCGTGAGACCCAGTACTTC. Amino acid sequence: CASSLGGARETQYF.

The chain couples TRBV29-1 to TRBJ2-7, with 7 positions matching TRBD1. CDR3 length: 12 residues. Germline values: CDR1 SQVTM, CDR2 ANQGSEA. V lost 5 bases to trimming and J lost 2 bases; unmatched junction nucleotides: 3. CDR3 nucleotides: TGCAGCGTTTCCGGGACAGCCTACGAGCAGTACTTC. Translating it yields CSVSGTAYEQYF.

Notes on this clone: Compared with germline, one end of the junction differs, possibly owing to a read error. The chain couples TRBV7-8 to TRBJ2-1; D unresolved. Per germline, CDR1 SGHVS and CDR2 FQNEAQ. This CDR3 spans 12 amino acids. As DNA, the CDR3 is TGTGCCAGCAGGTTAGACTACAATGAGCAGTTCTTC. Its protein is CASRLDYNEQFF. The complete variable domain, with remaining parts taken from reference TRBV7-8 and TRBJ2-1, reads GAGVSQSPRYKVAKRGQDVALRCDPISGHVSLFWYQQALGQGPEFLTYFQNEAQLDKSGLPSDRFFAERPEGSVSTLKIQRTQQEDSAVYLCASRLDYNEQFFGPGTRLTVL.

This clone was detected only once. V usage is TRBV27 and J usage is TRBJ1-1, with D uncertain. The CDR3 consists of 16 residues. Deletions cut 3 bases from V and 1 base from J, with 15 bases between. CDR1 is MNHEY and CDR2 is SMNVEV in the germline V gene (reference sequence). The CDR3 reads CASSLIPRAGNTEAFF. The CDR3 DNA sequence: TGTGCCAGCAGTTTGATCCCGAGGGCGGGGAACACTGAAGCTTTCTTT.

V and J are TRBV28 and TRBJ2-2, with 7 bases identical to TRBD2. V shed 5 bases, J shed 0 bases, and the junction held 3 bases outside the gene matches. This CDR3 region has 15 residues. Per germline, CDR1 MDHEN and CDR2 SYDVKM. CDR3 in DNA: TGTGCCAGCAGTCGGAGCGGGGCGAACACCGGGGAGCTGTTTTTT. This codes for CASSRSGANTGELFF.

The chain uses TRBV9 and TRBJ1-4, with 10 bases matching TRBD1. The CDR3 contains 17 residues. Germline loops: CDR1 SGDLS, CDR2 YYNGEE. J was trimmed by 8 bases and V by 3 bases; bases with no gene match: 13. The CDR3 nucleotides are TGTGCCAGCAGCGCGCCTCTGACAGGGGGCGGCGAAGAAAAACTGTTTTTT. It specifies CASSAPLTGGGEEKLFF.

V and J are TRBV7-2 and TRBJ1-5; TRBD1 matches 10 bases. The CDR3 has 16 amino acids. Trimming removed 3 bases from V and 5 bases from J; junction bases left unmatched: 7. Per germline, CDR1 SGHTA and CDR2 FQGNSA. CDR3 region: CASSFSGTGVYQPQHF. In nucleotides, the CDR3 is TGTGCCAGCAGCTTCTCCGGGACAGGGGTGTATCAGCCCCAGCATTTT. Full variable domain (remainder filled in from reference TRBV7-2 and TRBJ1-5): GAGVSQSPSNKVTEKGKDVELRCDPISGHTALYWYRQSLGQGLEFLIYFQGNSAPDKSGLPSDRFSAERTGGSVSTLTIQRTQQEDSAVYLCASSFSGTGVYQPQHFGDGTRLSIL.

This clone has only a few counts. The chain has TRBV27 and TRBJ1-2; a weak D match, TRBD1 (5 bases). This CDR3 spans 14 amino acids. Trimming removed 5 bases at V and 8 bases at J, with 18 bases between. CDR1 and CDR2 (germline): MNHEY, SMNVEV (reference sequence). CDR3 coding DNA: TGTGCCAGCAGTCCCACCGGGAGGGGATTCGGCTACACCTTC. This gives the protein CASSPTGRGFGYTF.

The chain carries TRBV15 and TRBJ1-2; 7 bases are shared with TRBD1. The ends lost 5 bases at V and 2 bases at J; junction bases unmatched: 8. CDR1 and CDR2 from the germline V gene are LNHNV and YYDKDF (reference sequence). CDR3 length: 15 amino acids. The CDR3 sequence: CATSPDRVGNYGYTF. CDR3 coding DNA: TGTGCCACCAGCCCCGACAGGGTAGGGAACTATGGCTACACCTTC. Supplemented by reference TRBV15 and TRBJ1-2, the full variable domain reads DAMVIQNPRYQVTQFGKPVTLSCSQTLNHNVMYWYQQKSSQAPKLLFHYYDKDFNNEADTPDNFQSRRPNTSFCFLDIRSPGLGDTAMYLCATSPDRVGNYGYTFGSGTRLTVV.

The chain employs TRBV19 and TRBJ1-4; D is undetermined. The CDR3 extends over 14 amino acids. V was pared by 8 bases and J by 0 bases, with 10 bases between. In germline, CDR1 is LNHDA, CDR2 SQIVND (reference sequence). DNA for the CDR3: TGTGCCAGTCGCGGAGGTGCAACTAATGAAAAACTGTTTTTT. This sequence encodes CASRGGATNEKLFF.

The genes are TRBV9 and TRBJ1-2; 8 bases map to TRBD1. CDR3 length equals 13 residues. CDR1 and CDR2 from the germline V gene are SGDLS and YYNGEE. The V gene end was trimmed by 4 bases and the J gene end by 6 bases; junction bases not matched to a gene: 5. CDR3 DNA: TGTGCCAGCAGCTCTCAGACAGGGGATGGCTACACCTTC. This encodes CASSSQTGDGYTF. The complete variable domain, with remaining parts taken from reference TRBV9 and TRBJ1-2, reads DSGVTQTPKHLITATGQRVTLRCSPRSGDLSVYWYQQSLDQGLQFLIQYYNGEERAKGNILERFSAQQFPDLHSELNLSSLELGDSALYFCASSSQTGDGYTFGSGTRLTVV.

The CDR3 DNA reads TGTGCCAGCAGCTTGACAGGAGGGGGGGAGCTGTTTTTT. This gives the protein CASSLTGGGELFF. The genes are TRBV5-4 and TRBJ2-2; possible D gene TRBD2, 6 bases. V shed 1 base and J shed 8 bases, with 9 bases lying between them. The CDR3 runs 13 residues. The germline gives CDR1 SGHNT, CDR2 YYREEE (reference sequence).

This clone was counted once. The chain has TRBV9 and TRBJ1-1; the D is unclear. Per germline, CDR1 SGDLS and CDR2 YYNGEE. The V gene lost 3 bases and the J gene lost 0 bases, with 15 bases spanning the gap. This CDR3 region has 16 residues. As DNA, the CDR3 is TGTGCCAGCAGCGCCTTGGACGGCTTCATGAACACTGAAGCTTTCTTT. It encodes CASSALDGFMNTEAFF.

The chain links TRBV6-1 to TRBJ2-2; 7 nucleotides line up with TRBD2. The CDR3 length is 15 residues. V shed 11 bases, J shed 1 base, and the junction held 10 bases outside the gene matches. CDR1 is MNHNS, CDR2 SASEGT, per germline. CDR3 protein: CAVLTSGVNTGELFF. CDR3 DNA sequence: TGTGCCGTTCTTACCAGCGGGGTGAACACCGGGGAGCTGTTTTTT.

The genes are TRBV4-1 and TRBJ2-7; 8 positions match TRBD1. This CDR3 is 15 amino acids long. Losses at the gene ends were 1 base for V and 1 base for J; bases not matched to a gene: 3. Germline V gene lookup returns CDR1 MGHRA and CDR2 YSYEKL. The CDR3 reads CASSQGRQGSYEQYF. The CDR3 DNA reads as TGCGCCAGCAGCCAAGGGAGACAGGGGTCCTACGAGCAGTACTTC.

This chain joins TRBV19 and TRBJ2-3; unclear D gene. With 1 base removed from V and 3 bases from J, the gap between germline ends came to 2 bases. CDR1 and CDR2 from the germline V gene are LNHDA and SQIVND (reference sequence). The CDR3 covers 12 residues. The DNA of the CDR3 is TGTGCCAGTAGTATAGGAACAGATACGCAGTATTTT. Translation gives CASSIGTDTQYF.

CDR3 region: CASSAASGGSPDTQYF. The CDR3 coding sequence is TGTGCCAGCAGCGCTGCTAGCGGGGGATCCCCAGATACGCAGTATTTT. The gene calls are TRBV7-9 and TRBJ2-3; 10 positions agree with TRBD2. The CDR3 is 16 residues long. J lost 4 bases, V lost 5 bases, and 9 bases had no gene match. The V gene's germline CDR1 is SEHNR and CDR2 FQNEAQ (reference sequence).

This clone appeared a single time. The rearrangement uses TRBV9 and TRBJ2-5, with TRBD2 identical over 7 bases. After removal of 3 bases from V and 4 bases from J, the junction contained 9 bases not matched to a gene. The CDR3 runs 15 residues. Germline V gene sequence: CDR1 SGDLS, CDR2 YYNGEE. CDR3 in amino acids: CASSAAAGFRETQYF. CDR3 coding DNA: TGTGCCAGCAGCGCAGCAGCGGGGTTCCGAGAGACCCAGTACTTC.

This rearrangement joins TRBV29-1 to TRBJ2-7; weak D call: TRBD2 (5 bases). CDR1 and CDR2 (germline): SQVTM, ANQGSEA. The CDR3 is 11 residues long. Trimming pared 6 bases from V and 3 bases from J, leaving 9 bases between. CDR3 coding DNA: TGCAGCGTAGCGGACGGCTACGAGCAGTACTTC. This sequence encodes CSVADGYEQYF.

The chain uses TRBV7-2 and TRBJ2-5; D remains unclear. The CDR3 runs 12 residues. Germline V gene sequence: CDR1 SGHTA, CDR2 FQGNSA. V lost 1 base, J lost 5 bases, and 5 bases lay in between. The CDR3: CASSLVGETQYF. The DNA for the CDR3 is TGTGCCAGCAGCTTAGTCGGGGAGACCCAGTACTTC.

This clone was seen only a few times. The chain employs TRBV15 and TRBJ1-1; no reliable D call. The CDR3 length is 15 residues. Germline CDR1 LNHNV, CDR2 YYDKDF (reference sequence). Trimming cost V 0 bases and J 8 bases, with 16 bases left between them. CDR3 nucleotide sequence: TGTGCCACCAGCAGAGATCTCGGAGCTGACAAGGAAGCTTTCTTT. It encodes CATSRDLGADKEAFF.

This clone came up a few times. The genes are TRBV4-1 and TRBJ1-1, with D possibly matching TRBD1 (5 bases). Trimming removed 0 bases from V and 9 bases from J, with 14 bases in between. This CDR3 has 14 residues. Germline CDR1 is MGHRA and CDR2 is YSYEKL. CDR3 in DNA: TGCGCCAGCAGCCAAGATAAGGGGCTCACCCAAGCTTTCTTT. Its protein product is CASSQDKGLTQAFF.

The V gene is TRBV6-5, the J gene TRBJ2-7; D is unresolved. The germline V and J ends were trimmed by 2 bases and 7 bases, with 6 bases remaining between them. Germline CDR1 and CDR2: MNHEY and SVGAGI. This CDR3 region has 11 residues. The CDR3 region has the DNA TGTGCCAGCAGTTACGAGTTAGAGCAGTACTTC. It translates to CASSYELEQYF.

The chain recombines TRBV5-1 with TRBJ1-2, with D possibly TRBD1 on 5 matching bases. The CDR3 has 15 amino acids. Germline V gene data show CDR1 as SGHRS and CDR2 as YFSETQ. Trimming removed 4 bases at V and 2 bases at J, with 15 bases between. CDR3 amino acids: CASSPLGGANYGYTF. The CDR3 coding sequence is TGCGCCAGCAGCCCCCTCGGTGGGGCGAACTATGGCTACACCTTC.

V and J are TRBV28 and TRBJ1-5; D remains unclear. The CDR3 contains 16 residues. The germline gives CDR1 MDHEN, CDR2 SYDVKM. Trimming removed 6 bases from V and 0 bases from J, with 15 bases in between. CDR3 sequence reads: CASSSVSSYSNQPQHF. As DNA, the CDR3 is TGTGCCAGCAGCTCTGTTAGCAGTTATAGCAATCAGCCCCAGCATTTT.

The V gene is TRBV6-5, the J gene TRBJ1-2; D call uncertain. The V end was cut by 0 bases, the J end by 6 bases, with 14 bases between. The CDR3 consists of 15 residues. CDR1 MNHEY and CDR2 SVGAGI come from the germline V gene. As DNA, the CDR3 is TGTGCCAGCAGTTACTCTCACCAGGTATTGAATGGCTACACCTTC. Its translation: CASSYSHQVLNGYTF.

CDR3 sequence (DNA): TGTGCCAGCAGCTTAGCGGGCGGGGGGGCCACCTACGAGCAGTACTTC. Its protein is CASSLAGGGATYEQYF. The chain links TRBV7-9 to TRBJ2-7; 9 bases are a match to TRBD2. J was trimmed by 2 bases and V by 0 bases; bases with no gene match: 5. Germline V gene sequence: CDR1 SEHNR, CDR2 FQNEAQ (reference sequence). This CDR3 has 16 residues.